This T cell receptor beta chain was captured by sequencing in a study of T cell responses to AZD1222 COVID-19 vaccine. Clones were sequenced by immunoSEQ multiplex PCR, and TCRdb holds only the in-frame ones, with some missing. Here the sample spans 250,000 to 300,000 clones, 90% to 95% being singletons. Trimming removed 3 bases from V and 4 bases from J, with 15 bases in between. CDR1 and CDR2 (germline): MDHEN, SYDVKM. The CDR3 extends over 15 amino acids. The sample in question was peripheral blood, obtained 28 days after the second AZD1222 dose. V and J are TRBV28 and TRBJ1-1; tentative D call: TRBD1 (6 bases). The sequence was obtained from an adult who received the AZD1222 COVID-19 vaccine. The CDR3 nucleotides read TGTGCCAGCAGTTTTCTGGGGGGGCAAGGCACTGAAGCTTTCTTT. Residues: CASSFLGGQGTEAFF. The entire variable domain, with the rest obtained from reference TRBV28 and TRBJ1-1, is as follows: DVKVTQSSRYLVKRTGEKVFLECVQDMDHENMFWYRQDPGLGLRLIYFSYDVKMKEKGDIPEGYSVSREKKERFSLILESASTNQTSMYLCASSFLGGQGTEAFFGQGTRLTVV.